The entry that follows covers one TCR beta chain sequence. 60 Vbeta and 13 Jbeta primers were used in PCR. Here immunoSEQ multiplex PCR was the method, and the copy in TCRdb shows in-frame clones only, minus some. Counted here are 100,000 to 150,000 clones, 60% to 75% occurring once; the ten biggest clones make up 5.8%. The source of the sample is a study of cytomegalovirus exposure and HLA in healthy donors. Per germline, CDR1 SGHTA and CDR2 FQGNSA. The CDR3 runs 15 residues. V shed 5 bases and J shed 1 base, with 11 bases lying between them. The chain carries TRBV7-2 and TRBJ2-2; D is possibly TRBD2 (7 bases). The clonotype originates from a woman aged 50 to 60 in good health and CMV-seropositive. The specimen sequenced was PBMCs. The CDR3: CASSPGGRNTGELFF. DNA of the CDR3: TGTGCCAGCAGCCCCGGGGGGCGGAACACCGGGGAGCTGTTTTTT.